This T cell receptor beta chain was profiled in a study of shared clonotypes between healthy human individuals. Whole-study findings and limits: Richness estimates generally favored naive over memory subsets. Relative to their counterparts shared across all four donors, non-shared clonotypes exhibited diminished generation probabilities.

The V end lost 3 bases, the J end lost 1 base, and 9 bases lay between the germline ends. The CDR3 is made up of 14 amino acids. Per the germline V gene, CDR1 is KGHSH and CDR2 is LQKENI. On this clone: Its antigen is undetermined.

It was at deep level that the assay was run. TCRdb keeps only in-frame clones here, not all; method: immunoSEQ multiplex PCR. This table has roughly 2,500,000 clones, over 85% appearing once. The donors, healthy adults who were HIV-negative, had experienced no recent acute infections or vaccinations. The receptor's source is a man younger than 35 in good health. Some clones in this sample may be carry-over from other donors' samples. This chain connects TRBV18 to TRBJ1-1, with no clear D. The specimen sequenced was naive CD4+ T cells from PBMCs. As to subset: CD45RA+ positively selected. This CDR3 is CASSPTIANTEAFF. CDR3 nucleotides: TGTGCCAGCTCACCGACTATTGCGAACACTGAAGCTTTCTTT. Looking up the rest from reference TRBV18 and TRBJ1-1 gives the full variable domain: NAGVMQNPRHLVRRRGQEARLRCSPMKGHSHVYWYRQLPEEGLKFMVYLQKENIIDESGMPKERFSAEFPKEGPSILRIQQVVRGDSAAYFCASSPTIANTEAFFGQGTRLTVV.